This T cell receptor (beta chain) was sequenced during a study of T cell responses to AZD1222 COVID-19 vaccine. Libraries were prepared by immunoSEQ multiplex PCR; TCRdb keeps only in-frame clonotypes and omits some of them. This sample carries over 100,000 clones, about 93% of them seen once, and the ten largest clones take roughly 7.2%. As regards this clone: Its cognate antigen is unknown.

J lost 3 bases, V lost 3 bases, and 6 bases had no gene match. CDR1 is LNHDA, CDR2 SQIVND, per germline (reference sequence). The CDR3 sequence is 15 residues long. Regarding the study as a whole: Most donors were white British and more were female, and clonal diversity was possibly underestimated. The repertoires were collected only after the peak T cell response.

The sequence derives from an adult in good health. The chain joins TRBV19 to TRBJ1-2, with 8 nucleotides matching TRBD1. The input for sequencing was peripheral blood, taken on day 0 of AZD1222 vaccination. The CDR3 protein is CASSIRQGAHYGYTF. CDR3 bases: TGTGCCAGTAGTATCCGGCAGGGGGCTCACTATGGCTACACCTTC. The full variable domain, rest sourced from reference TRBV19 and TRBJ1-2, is DGGITQSPKYLFRKEGQNVTLSCEQNLNHDAMYWYRQDPGQGLRLIYYSQIVNDFQKGDIAEGYSVSREKKESFPLTVTSAQKNPTAFYLCASSIRQGAHYGYTFGSGTRLTVV.